The 4 T cell receptor beta chains listed next were all sequenced from one sample in a study of cytomegalovirus exposure and HLA in healthy donors. Use of 60 Vbeta and 13 Jbeta primers characterized the PCR. The repertoire was sequenced with immunoSEQ multiplex PCR; TCRdb's copy has only in-frame clones and lacks some. The data contain around 100,000 clones, around 79% of them singletons. Sequencing was performed on PBMCs. These receptor sequences come from a male donor in good health and CMV-seropositive.

The J gene is TRBJ1-1, the V gene TRBV5-1, with D perhaps TRBD1 (5 bases). Germline values: CDR1 SGHRS, CDR2 YFSETQ. V lost 2 bases and J 3 bases, leaving 8 bases between the germline ends. The CDR3 is made up of 13 amino acids. CDR3 residues: CASSLPGDTEAFF. The DNA for the CDR3 is TGCGCCAGCAGCTTACCGGGGGACACTGAAGCTTTCTTT.

The CDR3 sequence: CASSRETGYTEAFF. The CDR3 coding sequence is TGCGCCAGCAGCCGAGAGACAGGTTACACTGAAGCTTTCTTT. The chain uses TRBV4-3 and TRBJ1-1, with D perhaps matching TRBD1 (6 bases). The CDR3 totals 14 residues. Germline V gene lookup returns CDR1 LGHNA and CDR2 YSLEER. V lost 4 bases, J lost 3 bases, and 12 bases lay in between.

The rearrangement uses TRBV30 and TRBJ1-6; 7 bases are a match to TRBD1. The length of the CDR3 is 15 residues. Germline V lookup: CDR1 GTSNPN, CDR2 SVGIG (reference sequence). Trimming took 2 bases from V and 9 from J; bases not matched to a gene: 10. As DNA, the CDR3 is TGTGCCTGGAGTAAAGTCCGGCAGGGGGGTTCACCCCTCCACTTT. This sequence encodes CAWSKVRQGGSPLHF.

The rearrangement joins TRBV7-2 to TRBJ1-2; TRBD1 aligns across 7 bases. The germline CDR1 and CDR2 sequences are SGHTA and FQGNSA. This CDR3 comprises 13 residues. With V trimmed by 6 bases and J by 7 bases, 8 bases remained unmatched. CDR3 residues: CASSGQAISGYTF. CDR3 nucleotides: TGTGCCAGCAGTGGACAGGCCATTTCTGGCTACACCTTC.